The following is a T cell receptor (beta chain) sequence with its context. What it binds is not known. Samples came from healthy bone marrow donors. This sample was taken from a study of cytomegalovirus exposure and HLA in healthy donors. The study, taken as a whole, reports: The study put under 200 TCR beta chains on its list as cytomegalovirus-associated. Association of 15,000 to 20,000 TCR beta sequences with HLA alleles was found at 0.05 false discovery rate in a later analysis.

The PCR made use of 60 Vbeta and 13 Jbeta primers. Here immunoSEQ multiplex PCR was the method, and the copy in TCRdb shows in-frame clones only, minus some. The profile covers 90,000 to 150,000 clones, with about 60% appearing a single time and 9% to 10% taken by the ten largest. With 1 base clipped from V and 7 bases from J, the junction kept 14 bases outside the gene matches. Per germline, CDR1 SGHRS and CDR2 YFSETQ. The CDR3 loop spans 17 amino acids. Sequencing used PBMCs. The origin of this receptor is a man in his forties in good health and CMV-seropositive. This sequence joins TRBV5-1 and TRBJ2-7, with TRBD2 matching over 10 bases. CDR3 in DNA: TGCGCCAGCAGCTTGCCTACTAGCGGGACCCCCGAAGAGGAGCAGTACTTC. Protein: CASSLPTSGTPEEEQYF.